The present TCR beta chain was sequenced within a study of blood T cells in healthy people across ages. A second PCR, run for roughly 7 to 11 cycles, used a sample-barcoded 5' primer plus a J-beta primer mix. Every single cDNA molecule received a tag from a template-switch adaptor with 12 random nucleotides. A single record per CDR3 protein comes from TCRdb applying MiXCR to the 5' RACE reads. Among some 1.8 million distinct CDR3 sequences listed, around 42% were seen once. This clonotype came up many times. Its antigen is unknown. Study conclusions and caveats: Aged donors had fewer naive CD4+ cells and lower diversity than long-lived donors.

Each donor gave approximately 9.5 milliliters of peripheral blood. Each sample gave at least 7 million isolated PBMCs. The CDR3 totals 13 residues. CDR1 and CDR2 (germline): SGHTA, FQGNSA. Trimming removed 2 bases at V and 5 bases at J, with 10 bases between. This TCR came from a human donor in good health. The source material was blood. V gene TRBV7-2 combines with J gene TRBJ2-7; no definite D call. This CDR3 reads CASSLISRDEQYF. The CDR3 DNA sequence: TGTGCCAGCAGCTTAATCAGTAGGGACGAGCAGTACTTC. Looking up the rest from reference TRBV7-2 and TRBJ2-7 gives the full variable domain: GAGVSQSPSNKVTEKGKDVELRCDPISGHTALYWYRQSLGQGLEFLIYFQGNSAPDKSGLPSDRFSAERTGGSVSTLTIQRTQQEDSAVYLCASSLISRDEQYFGPGTRLTVT.